A single sample gave rise to the 15 T cell receptor beta chains below, sequenced in a study of T cells after posttransplantation cyclophosphamide. Control samples came 1 year after myeloablative marrow transplants with methotrexate plus calcineurin inhibitor. Measured with immunoSEQ multiplex PCR; TCRdb has only the in-frame clones, and not every one. The sample lists about 16,000 clones; 87% were seen once. Material: PBMCs, obtained after an allogeneic stem cell transplant with a calcineurin inhibitor and methotrexate. These receptors all stem from a male patient in his fifties who received an allogeneic stem cell transplant from an unrelated donor, was CMV-positive, and had chronic GVHD only. Some T cells may trace back to the graft donor.

This clone has a single count. The CDR3 here is CASRKTGETSYEQYF. For the CDR3, the DNA is TGTGCCAGCAGAAAAACAGGGGAAACATCCTACGAGCAGTACTTC. V gene TRBV21-1 combines with J gene TRBJ2-7; TRBD1, the table's D call, was not compared with the DNA. TRBV21-1 is shown as a pseudogene. This CDR3 has 15 residues.

The count of this clone is one. The V and J genes are TRBV5-4 and TRBJ1-1; maybe TRBD1 (6 bases). Trimming removed 4 bases at V and 6 bases at J, with 19 bases between. The CDR3 covers 15 residues. Per the germline V gene, CDR1 is SGHNT and CDR2 is YYREEE (reference sequence). The CDR3: CASSSTAGQSSEAFF. The CDR3 DNA reads TGTGCCAGCAGCAGCACCGCAGGACAGTCTTCTGAAGCTTTCTTT.

The V and J genes are TRBV7-9 and TRBJ2-1; D remains ambiguous. With 3 bases removed from V and 5 bases from J, the gap between germline ends came to 11 bases. The CDR3 extends over 14 amino acids. Germline V lookup: CDR1 SEHNR, CDR2 FQNEAQ (reference sequence). CDR3 protein: CASSFAALNNEQFF. CDR3 bases: TGTGCCAGCAGCTTCGCAGCGTTAAACAATGAGCAGTTCTTC.

The CDR3: CASSLGQGRTEAFF. CDR3 sequence (DNA): TGTGCCAGCAGCTTAGGGCAGGGGCGAACTGAAGCTTTCTTT. The chain joins TRBV7-6 to TRBJ1-1; a weak D match, TRBD1 (6 bases). The CDR3 sequence is 14 residues long. From germline, CDR1 is SGHVS and CDR2 FNYEAQ. V shed 1 base and J shed 5 bases, with 11 bases lying between them.

The chain recombines TRBV7-2 with TRBJ2-1; 7 bases are a match to TRBD1. V shed 6 bases, J shed 8 bases, and the junction held 4 bases outside the gene matches. The length of the CDR3 is 12 residues. In germline, CDR1 is SGHTA, CDR2 FQGNSA. Here the CDR3 reads CASRHQGDEQFF. The CDR3 coding sequence is TGTGCCAGCAGGCATCAGGGGGATGAGCAGTTCTTC. Together with reference TRBV7-2 and TRBJ2-1, the CDR3 gives the full variable domain: GAGVSQSPSNKVTEKGKDVELRCDPISGHTALYWYRQSLGQGLEFLIYFQGNSAPDKSGLPSDRFSAERTGGSVSTLTIQRTQQEDSAVYLCASRHQGDEQFFGPGTRLTVL.

The rearrangement uses TRBV18 and TRBJ1-2; tentatively, D is TRBD1 (6 bases). The germline gives CDR1 KGHSH, CDR2 LQKENI. CDR3 length equals 17 residues. With 3 bases removed from V and 8 bases from J, the gap between germline ends came to 25 bases. CDR3 sequence: CASSPGNYRVSSDGYTF. The CDR3 DNA sequence: TGTGCCAGCTCACCGGGTAATTACAGGGTTTCGTCCGACGGCTACACCTTC.

This chain joins TRBV29-1 and TRBJ2-3; maybe TRBD2 (6 bases). CDR3 size: 15 residues. V was shortened by 7 bases and J by 1 base, with 18 bases between the two germline ends. Germline lookup yields CDR1 SQVTM and CDR2 ANQGSEA. CDR3 residues: CSALGGASGTDTQYF. The CDR3 DNA is TGCAGCGCCTTAGGCGGGGCCAGCGGCACAGATACGCAGTATTTT.

V gene TRBV2 combines with J gene TRBJ1-1; 8 positions agree with TRBD1. V lost 6 bases, J lost 3 bases, and 6 bases stayed unmatched. The CDR3 is made up of 14 amino acids. Per the germline V gene, CDR1 is SNHLY and CDR2 is FYNNEI. CDR3 sequence: CASSLQGGDTEAFF. CDR3 in DNA: TGTGCCAGCAGCTTACAGGGGGGGGACACTGAAGCTTTCTTT.

The chain employs TRBV5-1 and TRBJ2-3; 8 bases are a match to TRBD2. The CDR3 loop spans 15 amino acids. In germline, CDR1 is SGHRS, CDR2 YFSETQ. The ends lost 4 bases at V and 2 bases at J; junction bases unmatched: 6. The CDR3 nucleotides read TGCGCCAGCAGCCCGGCTAGCGGGTACACAGATACGCAGTATTTT. It translates to CASSPASGYTDTQYF.

This chain uses TRBV6-5 with TRBJ1-2; no reliable D call. V was trimmed by 6 bases and J by 4 bases, leaving 6 bases between them. Germline CDR1 is MNHEY and CDR2 is SVGAGI. CDR3 length: 11 residues. The CDR3 nucleotides read TGTGCCAGCAGGGAGGTCTATGGCTACACCTTC. The encoded protein is CASREVYGYTF.

V usage is TRBV7-2 and J usage is TRBJ2-7; D perhaps matches TRBD1 (6 bases). From germline, CDR1 is SGHTA and CDR2 FQGNSA. The ends were cut back, 5 bases at V and 3 bases at J, with 11 bases in the middle. The CDR3 covers 13 residues. The CDR3 bases are TGTGCCAGCAGCGCCGTCAGGGGCTACGAGCAGTACTTC. Amino acids: CASSAVRGYEQYF. The whole variable domain, filled in from reference TRBV7-2 and TRBJ2-7, reads GAGVSQSPSNKVTEKGKDVELRCDPISGHTALYWYRQSLGQGLEFLIYFQGNSAPDKSGLPSDRFSAERTGGSVSTLTIQRTQQEDSAVYLCASSAVRGYEQYFGPGTRLTVT.

J is TRBJ2-7 and V is TRBV27; TRBD1 aligns across 7 bases. From germline, CDR1 is MNHEY and CDR2 SMNVEV (reference sequence). Germline trimming cut 4 bases from V and 3 bases from J; bases unmatched to any gene: 9. The CDR3 is 15 residues long. The CDR3 here is CASSSNRDSYYEQYF. In DNA, the CDR3 is TGTGCCAGCAGTTCCAACAGGGACAGCTACTACGAGCAGTACTTC.

This clone was seen a few times. The rearrangement links TRBV27 to TRBJ2-1; D ambiguous. Trimming removed 5 bases at V and 9 bases at J, with 11 bases between. This CDR3 has 12 residues. The germline gives CDR1 MNHEY, CDR2 SMNVEV (reference sequence). CDR3 in DNA: TGTGCCAGCAGTCCCACGGGTCGTGAGCAGTTCTTC. This gives the protein CASSPTGREQFF.

The chain is built from TRBV5-6 and TRBJ2-7; TRBD2 matches at 16 bases. Germline V gene lookup returns CDR1 SGHDT and CDR2 YYEEEE. This CDR3 has 15 residues. J lost 4 bases, V lost 4 bases, and 2 bases had no gene match. The CDR3 coding sequence is TGTGCCAGCAGCCCGGGACTAGCGGGGGGGTACGAGCAGTACTTC. Translation: CASSPGLAGGYEQYF.

By share, this clone ranks as medium-sized. The CDR3 DNA is TGTGCCAGCAGCTTCACAGGGAAATATCAGCCCCAGCATTTT. Amino acids: CASSFTGKYQPQHF. The chain couples TRBV5-6 to TRBJ1-5; tentatively, D is TRBD1 (6 bases). Germline V CDR1 and CDR2: SGHDT, YYEEEE. The CDR3 is 14 amino acids. Trimming stripped 2 bases from V and 5 bases from J, with 11 bases between.